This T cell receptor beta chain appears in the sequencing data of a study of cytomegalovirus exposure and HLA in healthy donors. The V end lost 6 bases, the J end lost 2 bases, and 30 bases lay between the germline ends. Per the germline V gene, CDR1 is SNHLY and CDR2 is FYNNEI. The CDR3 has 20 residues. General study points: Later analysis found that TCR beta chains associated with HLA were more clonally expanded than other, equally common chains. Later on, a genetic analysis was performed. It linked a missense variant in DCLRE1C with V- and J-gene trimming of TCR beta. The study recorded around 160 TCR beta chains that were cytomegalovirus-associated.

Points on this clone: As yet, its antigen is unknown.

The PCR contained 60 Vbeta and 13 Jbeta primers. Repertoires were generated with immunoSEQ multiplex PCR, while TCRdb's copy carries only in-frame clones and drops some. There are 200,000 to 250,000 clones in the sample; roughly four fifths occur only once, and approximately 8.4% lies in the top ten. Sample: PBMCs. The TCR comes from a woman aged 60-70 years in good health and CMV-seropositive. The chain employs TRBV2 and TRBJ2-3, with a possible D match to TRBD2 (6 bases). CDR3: CASSGTGGAEPYDYTDTQYF. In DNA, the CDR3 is TGTGCCAGCAGCGGGACCGGGGGAGCGGAGCCCTATGACTACACAGATACGCAGTATTTT. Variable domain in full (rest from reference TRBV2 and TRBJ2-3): EPEVTQTPSHQVTQMGQEVILRCVPISNHLYFYWYRQILGQKVEFLVSFYNNEISEKSEIFDDQFSVERPDGSNFTLKIRSTKLEDSAMYFCASSGTGGAEPYDYTDTQYFGPGTRLTVL.